Listed below are T cell receptor beta chains from one sample, sequenced in a study of T cell responses to AZD1222 COVID-19 vaccine. The protocol was immunoSEQ multiplex PCR, while the TCRdb copy is restricted to in-frame clones and leaves out a portion. Of some 140,000 clones in the sample, around 93% were seen once. The sequences come from peripheral blood, collected on day 0 of AZD1222 vaccination. The receptor set was obtained from an adult in good health. The CDR3 runs from the conserved cysteine through the conserved F or W. D genes are given only for firm matches. Clone size, where shown, is once, few, many, or a class for clones that have expanded.

v_call,clone_size,d_call,j_call,cdr3_nt,cdr3_aa
TRBV11-1,once,NA,TRBJ2-3,TGTGCCAGCAGCTCCCCCGGGGGCGGGGTCCCAGATACGCAGTATTTT,CASSSPGGGVPDTQYF
TRBV18,NA,NA,TRBJ1-3,TGTGCCAGCTCACAAGGGTACGGAAACACCATATATTTT,CASSQGYGNTIYF
TRBV5-1,NA,NA,TRBJ1-4,TGCGCCAGCAGCTTGGGGTCGGCAACTAATGAAAAACTGTTTTTT,CASSLGSATNEKLFF
TRBV12-3/TRBV12-4,NA,TRBD1,TRBJ1-2,TGTGCCAGCAGTCATGACAGGGACTATGGCTACACCTTC,CASSHDRDYGYTF
TRBV7-9,NA,TRBD1,TRBJ1-1,TGTGCCAGCAGCTTAGCAGGGACAGGTCGTGGTTACACTGAAGCTTTCTTT,CASSLAGTGRGYTEAFF
TRBV11-3,NA,NA,TRBJ2-1,TGTGCCAGCAGCTCACACAGTGAGCAGTTCTTC,CASSSHSEQFF
TRBV7-3,NA,TRBD2,TRBJ2-1,TGTGCCAGCAGCTTACACAGCGGGGGGACCTACAATGAGCAGTTCTTC,CASSLHSGGTYNEQFF
TRBV13,NA,TRBD1,TRBJ2-2,TGTGCCAGCAGCACCGGGACAGGGTCACTCACCGGGGAGCTGTTTTTT,CASSTGTGSLTGELFF
TRBV5-6,once,NA,TRBJ1-4,TGTGCCAGCAGCTTGGAGGGGATTGAAAAACTGTTTTTT,CASSLEGIEKLFF
TRBV5-1,NA,TRBD2,TRBJ2-1,TGCGCCAGCAGCTTACTAGCGGGGGGGAATTACAATGAGCAGTTCTTC,CASSLLAGGNYNEQFF
TRBV6-5,NA,NA,TRBJ2-1,TGTGCCAGCAGTTACGGAGGGGCTAGCTCCTACAATGAGCAGTTCTTC,CASSYGGASSYNEQFF
TRBV5-6,once,NA,TRBJ2-1,TGTGCCAGCAGCTTATACGGGCGCAATGAGCAGTTCTTC,CASSLYGRNEQFF
TRBV4-2,NA,NA,TRBJ2-1,TGTGCCAGCAGCCAAGAAAAGGGGACCGCCAGGAATGTTGAGCAGTTCTTC,CASSQEKGTARNVEQFF
TRBV11-3,NA,NA,TRBJ1-1,TGTGCCAGCAGCTTGGTAGGGGGGTTCGCGTTGGTGACTGAAGCTTTCTTT,CASSLVGGFALVTEAFF
TRBV7-8,once,TRBD1,TRBJ1-3,TGTGCCAGCAGCTTAGTGGGACAGGGGGAAGGAAACACCATATATTTT,CASSLVGQGEGNTIYF
TRBV7-2,NA,NA,TRBJ2-1,TGTGCCAGCAGCTTAAAATCCCAGCGCTACAATGAGCAGTTCTTC,CASSLKSQRYNEQFF
TRBV28,few,TRBD1,TRBJ1-5,TGTGCCAGTGAAATAAGGAGGGGGCGAAAAGGCAATCAGCCCCAGCATTTT,CASEIRRGRKGNQPQHF
TRBV24-1,NA,NA,TRBJ2-3,TGTGCCACCAGTGACCCGACCCAGGGAACTGATACGCAGTATTTT,CATSDPTQGTDTQYF
TRBV9,NA,NA,TRBJ1-3,TGTGCCAGCAGCGACCGAAGGTCTGGAAACACCATATATTTT,CASSDRRSGNTIYF
TRBV6-5,NA,TRBD1,TRBJ1-2,TGTGCCAGCAGTTACCGACAGGGCCACTATGGCTACACCTTC,CASSYRQGHYGYTF
TRBV28,NA,NA,TRBJ1-4,TGTGCCAGCAGTTTGAGGCCAACTAATGAAAAACTGTTTTTT,CASSLRPTNEKLFF
TRBV9,NA,NA,TRBJ1-2,TGTGCCAGCAGCGTAGATGTGAGCTATGGCTACACCTTC,CASSVDVSYGYTF
TRBV27,NA,NA,TRBJ1-3,TGTGCCAGCAGCCAAGGACTAACGGGAAACACCATATATTTT,CASSQGLTGNTIYF
TRBV7-3,NA,NA,TRBJ2-2,TGTGCCAGCAGCTCCATCAGCCCGGGATCGAACACCGGGGAGCTGTTTTTT,CASSSISPGSNTGELFF
TRBV4-3,NA,NA,TRBJ1-2,TGCGCCAGCAGCCAAGAAAGAGGCCGGGGAAACTATGGCTACACCTTC,CASSQERGRGNYGYTF
TRBV10-3,NA,NA,TRBJ1-2,TGTGCCATCCGGCAGGGGCGCAACTATGGCTACACCTTC,CAIRQGRNYGYTF
TRBV11-3,NA,TRBD1,TRBJ2-7,TGTGCCAGCAGCTTGGGACAGTCCTACGAGCAGTACTTC,CASSLGQSYEQYF
TRBV11-2,NA,NA,TRBJ2-6,TGTGCCAGCAGCTTAGGGCAGGCCGCCGTCAACGTCCTGACTTTC,CASSLGQAAVNVLTF
TRBV5-1,NA,NA,TRBJ2-2,TGCGCCAGCAGCTTGGGGGCAGCGGACACCACCGGGGAGCTGTTTTTT,CASSLGAADTTGELFF
TRBV28,NA,NA,TRBJ2-3,TGTGCCAGCAGTTTAGGGGGGCCGTCATCAGATACGCAGTATTTT,CASSLGGPSSDTQYF
TRBV28,NA,NA,TRBJ1-5,TGTGCCAGCAGAAAGGGAGAGGCTCAGCCCCAGCATTTT,CASRKGEAQPQHF
TRBV4-2,NA,TRBD2,TRBJ2-7,TGTGCCAGCAGCCAAGTCGACCTCTTGGGGCCGGGACTAGCGAGATCCGAGCAGTACTTC,CASSQVDLLGPGLARSEQYF
TRBV6-6,few,TRBD2,TRBJ2-7,TGTGCCAGCAGTTACTCCCCTAGCGGGGGCTACGAGCAGTACTTC,CASSYSPSGGYEQYF
TRBV5-1,NA,TRBD1,TRBJ1-1,TGCGCCAGCAGCTTTACCGGGACAGGTAGTCAAGCTTTCTTT,CASSFTGTGSQAFF
TRBV7-2,NA,TRBD1,TRBJ1-2,TGTGCCAGCAGCTCGGACAGGGGTACGGCGGTAGTCTATGGCTACACCTTC,CASSSDRGTAVVYGYTF
TRBV28,few,NA,TRBJ1-6,TGTGCCAGCAGGTCAAACACAGGATCGAATTCACCCCTCCACTTT,CASRSNTGSNSPLHF
TRBV4-2,NA,NA,TRBJ1-4,TGTGCCAGCAGCCAAGAGGGGGGAAATGATGAAAAACTGTTTTTT,CASSQEGGNDEKLFF
TRBV7-9,NA,NA,TRBJ1-1,TGTGCCAGCAGCTTACCGGGGGACACTGAAGCTTTCTTT,CASSLPGDTEAFF
TRBV7-2,NA,NA,TRBJ1-2,TGTGCCAGCAGCTCACGACACGAACCTCAAACTTCGCATGGCTACACCTTC,CASSSRHEPQTSHGYTF
TRBV2,NA,NA,TRBJ2-7,TGTGCCAGCAGTGAAGGCGGACTAACCTACGAGCAGTACTTC,CASSEGGLTYEQYF
TRBV5-4,NA,NA,TRBJ1-1,TGTGCCAGCAGCTTATTATCGAACACTGAAGCTTTCTTT,CASSLLSNTEAFF
TRBV9,NA,TRBD1,TRBJ1-1,TGTGCCAGCAGCCCGAGCCGGGACAGGTTCAACACTGAAGCTTTCTTT,CASSPSRDRFNTEAFF